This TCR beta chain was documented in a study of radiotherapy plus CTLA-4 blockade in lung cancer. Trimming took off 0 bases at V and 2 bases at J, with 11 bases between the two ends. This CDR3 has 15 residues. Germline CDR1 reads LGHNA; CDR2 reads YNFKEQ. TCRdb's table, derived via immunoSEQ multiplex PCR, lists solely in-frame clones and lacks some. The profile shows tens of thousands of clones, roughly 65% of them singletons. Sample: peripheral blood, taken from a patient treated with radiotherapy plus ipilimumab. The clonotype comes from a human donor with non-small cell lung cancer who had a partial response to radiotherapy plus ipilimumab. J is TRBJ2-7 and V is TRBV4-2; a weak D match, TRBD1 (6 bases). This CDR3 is CASSQDQGKTYEQYF. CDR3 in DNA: TGTGCCAGCAGCCAAGACCAGGGGAAAACCTACGAGCAGTACTTC.